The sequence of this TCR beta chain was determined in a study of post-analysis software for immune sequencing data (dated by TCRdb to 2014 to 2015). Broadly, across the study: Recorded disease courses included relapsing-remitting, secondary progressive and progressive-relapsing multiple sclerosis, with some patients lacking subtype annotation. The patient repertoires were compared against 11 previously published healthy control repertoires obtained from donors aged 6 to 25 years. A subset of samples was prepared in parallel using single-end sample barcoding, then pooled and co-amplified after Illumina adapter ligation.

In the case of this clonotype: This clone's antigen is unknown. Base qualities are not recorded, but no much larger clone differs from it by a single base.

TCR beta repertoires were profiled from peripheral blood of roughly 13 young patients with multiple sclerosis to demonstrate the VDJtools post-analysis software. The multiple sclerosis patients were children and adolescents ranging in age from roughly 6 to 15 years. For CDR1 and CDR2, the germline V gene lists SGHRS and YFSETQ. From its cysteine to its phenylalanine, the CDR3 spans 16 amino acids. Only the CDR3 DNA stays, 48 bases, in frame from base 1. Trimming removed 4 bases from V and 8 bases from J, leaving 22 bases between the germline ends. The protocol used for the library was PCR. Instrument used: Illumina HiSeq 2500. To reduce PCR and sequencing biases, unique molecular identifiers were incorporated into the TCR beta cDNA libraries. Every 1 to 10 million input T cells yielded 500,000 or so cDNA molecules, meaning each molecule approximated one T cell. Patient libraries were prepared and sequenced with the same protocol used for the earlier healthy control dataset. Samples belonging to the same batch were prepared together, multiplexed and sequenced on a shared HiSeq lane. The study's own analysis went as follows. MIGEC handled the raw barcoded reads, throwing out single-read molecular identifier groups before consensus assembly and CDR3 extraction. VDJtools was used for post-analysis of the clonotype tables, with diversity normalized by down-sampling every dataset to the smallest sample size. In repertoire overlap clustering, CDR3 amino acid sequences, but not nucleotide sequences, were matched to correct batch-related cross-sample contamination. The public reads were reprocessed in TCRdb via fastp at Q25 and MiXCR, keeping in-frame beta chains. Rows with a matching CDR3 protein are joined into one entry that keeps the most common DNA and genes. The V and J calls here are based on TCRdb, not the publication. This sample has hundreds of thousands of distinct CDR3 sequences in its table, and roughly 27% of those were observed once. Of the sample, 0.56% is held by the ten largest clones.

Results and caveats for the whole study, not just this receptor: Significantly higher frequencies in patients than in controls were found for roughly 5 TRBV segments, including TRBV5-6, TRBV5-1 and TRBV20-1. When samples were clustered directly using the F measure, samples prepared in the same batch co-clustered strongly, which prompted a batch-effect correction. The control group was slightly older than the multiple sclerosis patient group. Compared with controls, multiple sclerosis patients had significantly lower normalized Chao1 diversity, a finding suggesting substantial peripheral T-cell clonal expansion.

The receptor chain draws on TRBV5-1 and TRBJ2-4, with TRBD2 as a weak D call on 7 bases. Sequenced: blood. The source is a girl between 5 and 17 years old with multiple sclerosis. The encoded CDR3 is CASSGGGGGLIDIQYF. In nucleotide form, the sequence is TGCGCCAGCAGCGGCGGGGGCGGCGGTCTTATTGACATTCAGTACTTC.